Following are 6 T cell receptor beta chains from one sample sequenced in a study of blood T cell repertoires in COVID-19. Data came from immunoSEQ multiplex PCR; TCRdb stores just in-frame clones and leaves some out. The sample gives about 310,000 clones, less than 85% of which show up once; about 2% is in the top ten. Sequencing used PBMCs or T cells enriched from blood (not recorded which). These receptors all come from a woman aged 25 to 45 who had been exposed to COVID-19.

The J gene is TRBJ2-5, the V gene TRBV7-3; 9 bases line up with TRBD1. The CDR3 covers 16 residues. V dropped 4 bases and J dropped 5; count of bases not matched to a gene: 11. Germline assignment: CDR1 SGHTA and CDR2 FQGTGA. DNA of the CDR3: TGTGCCAGCAGCTCGAGGACAGGGGCGAGGGGGGAGACCCAGTACTTC. Translating it yields CASSSRTGARGETQYF.

This chain connects TRBV11-3 to TRBJ2-5, with no clear D. Germline V CDR1 and CDR2: SGHNT, YENEEA. The V end was cut by 4 bases, the J end by 4 bases, with 10 bases between. This CDR3 has 13 amino acids. The CDR3 coding sequence is TGTGCCAGCAGCTCCTATCCAAGAGAGACCCAGTACTTC. Its protein product is CASSSYPRETQYF.

Turning to this clone: A read error may account for a junction end that differs from germline. The chain uses TRBV2 and TRBJ2-1, with a weak D call TRBD1 (6 bases). This CDR3 contains 14 residues. Germline V CDR1 and CDR2: SNHLY, FYNNEI. The CDR3 bases are TGTGCCAACAGTCTACAGGGTTCCTACAATGAGCAGTTCTTC. Protein product: CANSLQGSYNEQFF.

In DNA, the CDR3 is TGCAGCGTTGACTTGGCAGGGGTGATGGGTACGCAGTATTTT. Protein sequence: CSVDLAGVMGTQYF. The chain couples TRBV29-1 to TRBJ2-3; weak D call: TRBD1 (6 bases). CDR3 length equals 14 residues. V was clipped by 3 bases and J by 8 bases, with 18 bases between them. From germline, CDR1 is SQVTM and CDR2 ANQGSEA.

The chain is built from TRBV5-6 and TRBJ2-6; 10 bases line up with TRBD1. The CDR3 has 18 residues. The germline gives CDR1 SGHDT, CDR2 YYEEEE. V lost 4 bases to trimming and J lost 4 bases; unmatched junction nucleotides: 11. The CDR3, as DNA: TGTGCCAGCAGCCCGACCGGGACAGGGGTGTCGGGGGCCAACGTCCTGACTTTC. It encodes CASSPTGTGVSGANVLTF.

The chain uses TRBV3-1 (or the pseudogene TRBV3-2) and TRBJ2-7; 7 bases match TRBD1. The germline CDR1 and CDR2 sequences are LGHDT and YNNKEL (reference sequence). With V trimmed by 1 base and J by 1 base, 1 base remained unmatched. This CDR3 spans 14 amino acids. CDR3 DNA sequence: TGTGCCAGCAGCCAAGGGGGACAGTCCTACGAGCAGTACTTC. Residues: CASSQGGQSYEQYF.